The rows below give T cell receptor beta chains drawn from one sample of a study of shared clonotypes between healthy human individuals. Some clones are missing from TCRdb's copy, which holds only in-frame ones; the method was immunoSEQ multiplex PCR. The sample lists about 2.3 million clones, roughly 90% occurring once. Source material: naive CD4+ T cells from PBMCs. The receptors stem from a man in his late teens or twenties in good health. Some clones in this sample may be carry-over from other donors' samples. The CDR3 runs from the conserved cysteine through the conserved F or W. The order of the fields is CDR3 protein, CDR3 DNA, clone size, V gene, D gene, J gene. The D gene is left open where the match is weak. A row's size may be missing; if present it is once, few, many or a size class.

CDR3 protein: CASSVGLAQETQYF
CDR3 DNA: TGTGCCAGCAGCGTCGGACTAGCGCAAGAGACCCAGTACTTC
clone size: once
V gene: TRBV9
D gene: TRBD2
J gene: TRBJ2-5

CDR3 protein: CASSKLASGTYNEQFF
CDR3 DNA: TGCGCCAGCAGCAAGCTGGCTAGCGGAACCTACAATGAGCAGTTCTTC
clone size: .
V gene: TRBV5-1
D gene: TRBD2
J gene: TRBJ2-1

CDR3 protein: CASSETGGGHISEKLFF
CDR3 DNA: TGTGCCAGCAGTGAGACAGGCGGGGGTCATATAAGCGAAAAACTGTTTTTT
clone size: .
V gene: TRBV6-1
D gene: .
J gene: TRBJ1-4

CDR3 protein: CASSLGVLQGNTEAFF
CDR3 DNA: TGCGCCAGCAGCTTGGGGGTCTTACAGGGGAACACTGAAGCTTTCTTT
clone size: .
V gene: TRBV5-1
D gene: .
J gene: TRBJ1-1

CDR3 protein: CAISESSLATYNEQFF
CDR3 DNA: TGTGCCATCAGTGAGTCTAGTCTGGCCACGTACAATGAGCAGTTCTTC
clone size: .
V gene: TRBV10-3
D gene: .
J gene: TRBJ2-1

CDR3 protein: CASSLKGAAYEQYF
CDR3 DNA: TGTGCCAGCAGCTTAAAGGGGGCGGCCTACGAGCAGTACTTC
clone size: .
V gene: TRBV7-2
D gene: TRBD1
J gene: TRBJ2-7

CDR3 protein: CASSVGGQRSYEQYF
CDR3 DNA: TGTGCCAGCAGCGTGGGTGGGCAGAGAAGCTACGAGCAGTACTTC
clone size: .
V gene: TRBV11-3
D gene: .
J gene: TRBJ2-7

CDR3 protein: CASSLGQVSGNTIYF
CDR3 DNA: TGCGCCAGCAGCTTAGGACAGGTCTCTGGAAACACCATATATTTT
clone size: .
V gene: TRBV5-1
D gene: TRBD1
J gene: TRBJ1-3

CDR3 protein: CASSQEDGQPQHF
CDR3 DNA: TGCGCCAGCAGCCAAGAGGACGGCCAGCCCCAGCATTTT
clone size: .
V gene: TRBV4-1
D gene: .
J gene: TRBJ1-5

CDR3 protein: CASSQRLVRSTDTQYF
CDR3 DNA: TGTGCCAGCAGCCAAAGACTAGTACGTAGCACAGATACGCAGTATTTT
clone size: .
V gene: TRBV4-2
D gene: .
J gene: TRBJ2-3

CDR3 protein: CASRIATADHF
CDR3 DNA: TGTGCCAGCAGAATAGCGACGGCAGATCACTTC
clone size: .
V gene: TRBV7-9
D gene: .
J gene: TRBJ1-2

CDR3 protein: CASSQGQAGETF
CDR3 DNA: TGCGCCAGCAGCCAAGGACAGGCGGGGGAAACCTTC
clone size: .
V gene: TRBV5-1
D gene: TRBD1
J gene: TRBJ1-2

CDR3 protein: CAISPGQSSYNEQFF
CDR3 DNA: TGTGCCATCAGCCCCGGACAAAGCTCCTACAATGAGCAGTTCTTC
clone size: .
V gene: TRBV10-3
D gene: .
J gene: TRBJ2-1

CDR3 protein: CASSPRPGDGDTEAFF
CDR3 DNA: TGCGCCAGCAGTCCACGCCCGGGGGATGGGGACACTGAAGCTTTCTTT
clone size: .
V gene: TRBV4-1
D gene: .
J gene: TRBJ1-1

CDR3 protein: CASSDQGGGTDTQYF
CDR3 DNA: TGTGCCAGCAGTGACCAGGGCGGTGGCACAGATACGCAGTATTTT
clone size: .
V gene: TRBV6-4
D gene: .
J gene: TRBJ2-3

CDR3 protein: CASSSGRSEWQFF
CDR3 DNA: TGTGCCAGCAGTTCCGGACGATCGGAGTGGCAGTTCTTC
clone size: .
V gene: TRBV6-5
D gene: .
J gene: TRBJ2-1

CDR3 protein: CASSAFPGRNSYEQYF
CDR3 DNA: TGTGCCAGCAGCGCGTTTCCGGGACGGAACTCCTACGAGCAGTACTTC
clone size: .
V gene: TRBV7-2
D gene: .
J gene: TRBJ2-7

CDR3 protein: CASSERGPSYNEQFF
CDR3 DNA: TGTGCCAGCAGTGAGAGGGGCCCCTCCTACAATGAGCAGTTCTTC
clone size: .
V gene: TRBV2
D gene: .
J gene: TRBJ2-1

CDR3 protein: CASSLAPRESGNTIYF
CDR3 DNA: TGTGCCAGCAGCTTAGCTCCCCGGGAGTCAGGAAACACCATATATTTT
clone size: .
V gene: TRBV7-2
D gene: .
J gene: TRBJ1-3

CDR3 protein: CASSDRGGDYGYTF
CDR3 DNA: TGTGCCAGCAGTGATCGGGGTGGGGATTATGGCTACACCTTC
clone size: .
V gene: TRBV2
D gene: .
J gene: TRBJ1-2

CDR3 protein: CASSSRVGGANVLTF
CDR3 DNA: TGTGCCAGCAGTTCCAGGGTAGGTGGGGCCAACGTCCTGACTTTC
clone size: .
V gene: TRBV6-5
D gene: .
J gene: TRBJ2-6

CDR3 protein: CASMTQGADTQYF
CDR3 DNA: TGCGCCAGCATGACGCAGGGGGCAGATACGCAGTATTTT
clone size: .
V gene: TRBV5-1
D gene: TRBD1
J gene: TRBJ2-3

CDR3 protein: CATLRWGDTEAFF
CDR3 DNA: TGTGCCACCCTAAGGTGGGGGGACACTGAAGCTTTCTTT
clone size: .
V gene: TRBV6-5
D gene: .
J gene: TRBJ1-1

CDR3 protein: CASSLSTGQGEQYF
CDR3 DNA: TGCGCCAGCAGCTTGTCGACAGGGCAGGGGGAGCAGTACTTC
clone size: .
V gene: TRBV5-1
D gene: TRBD1
J gene: TRBJ2-7

CDR3 protein: CASSLAPSGSVGTDTQYF
CDR3 DNA: TGTGCCAGCAGCTTAGCGCCTAGCGGGAGTGTGGGCACAGATACGCAGTATTTT
clone size: .
V gene: TRBV7-2
D gene: TRBD2
J gene: TRBJ2-3

CDR3 protein: CASSQITTGVEQYF
CDR3 DNA: TGTGCCAGCAGCCAGATCACGACAGGGGTCGAGCAGTACTTC
clone size: .
V gene: TRBV28
D gene: TRBD1
J gene: TRBJ2-7

CDR3 protein: CASSPRLAGGGEQYF
CDR3 DNA: TGTGCCAGCAGTCCCCGTTTAGCGGGAGGAGGGGAGCAGTACTTC
clone size: .
V gene: TRBV6-6
D gene: TRBD2
J gene: TRBJ2-7

CDR3 protein: CSLSGITDTQYF
CDR3 DNA: TGCAGTCTGAGCGGTATTACAGATACGCAGTATTTT
clone size: .
V gene: TRBV29-1
D gene: .
J gene: TRBJ2-3

CDR3 protein: CASTYLATSTDTQYF
CDR3 DNA: TGTGCCAGCACTTACCTAGCGACTAGCACAGATACGCAGTATTTT
clone size: .
V gene: TRBV2
D gene: .
J gene: TRBJ2-3

CDR3 protein: CASGLEQGTEAFF
CDR3 DNA: TGTGCTAGTGGTTTGGAACAGGGGACTGAAGCTTTCTTT
clone size: .
V gene: TRBV12-5
D gene: TRBD1
J gene: TRBJ1-1

CDR3 protein: CASSLVLGGSGELFF
CDR3 DNA: TGTGCCAGCAGCTTGGTGCTGGGGGGATCCGGGGAGCTGTTTTTT
clone size: once
V gene: TRBV5-4
D gene: .
J gene: TRBJ2-2

CDR3 protein: CASSTGQETQYF
CDR3 DNA: TGTGCCAGCAGTACAGGACAAGAGACCCAGTACTTC
clone size: .
V gene: TRBV6-5
D gene: .
J gene: TRBJ2-5

CDR3 protein: CASRIQGALWGNTIYF
CDR3 DNA: TGTGCCAGCAGGATACAGGGGGCCCTCTGGGGAAACACCATATATTTT
clone size: .
V gene: TRBV28
D gene: TRBD1
J gene: TRBJ1-3

CDR3 protein: CASSLDQYTGELFF
CDR3 DNA: TGTGCCAGCAGCTTGGACCAGTACACCGGGGAGCTGTTTTTT
clone size: .
V gene: TRBV5-4
D gene: .
J gene: TRBJ2-2

CDR3 protein: CASRNGQGSNQPQHF
CDR3 DNA: TGTGCCAGTAGAAATGGACAGGGGAGCAATCAGCCCCAGCATTTT
clone size: once
V gene: TRBV19
D gene: TRBD1
J gene: TRBJ1-5

CDR3 protein: CASSYTIFRESQPQHF
CDR3 DNA: TGTGCCAGCAGTTACACCATCTTCAGGGAAAGTCAGCCCCAGCATTTT
clone size: .
V gene: TRBV6-6
D gene: .
J gene: TRBJ1-5

CDR3 protein: CASSLGGPPDTQYF
CDR3 DNA: TGCGCCAGCAGCTTGGGCGGTCCCCCAGATACGCAGTATTTT
clone size: .
V gene: TRBV5-1
D gene: .
J gene: TRBJ2-3

CDR3 protein: CSVEQALATEAFF
CDR3 DNA: TGCAGCGTTGAACAGGCGCTGGCCACTGAAGCTTTCTTT
clone size: few
V gene: TRBV29-1
D gene: .
J gene: TRBJ1-1

CDR3 protein: CASSHVTDRARDGELFF
CDR3 DNA: TGCGCCAGCAGTCACGTTACGGACAGGGCCCGGGACGGGGAGCTGTTTTTT
clone size: .
V gene: TRBV23-1
D gene: TRBD1
J gene: TRBJ2-2

CDR3 protein: CASSTPDKGSYEQYF
CDR3 DNA: TGTGCCAGCAGCACGCCGGACAAGGGCTCCTACGAGCAGTACTTC
clone size: .
V gene: TRBV5-4
D gene: .
J gene: TRBJ2-7

CDR3 protein: CASREPGRETQYF
CDR3 DNA: TGTGCCAGTCGGGAGCCCGGTAGAGAGACCCAGTACTTC
clone size: .
V gene: TRBV27
D gene: .
J gene: TRBJ2-5

CDR3 protein: CAEGGQSNEKLFF
CDR3 DNA: TGTGCCGAGGGGGGGCAGTCTAATGAAAAACTGTTTTTT
clone size: .
V gene: TRBV30
D gene: .
J gene: TRBJ1-4

CDR3 protein: CASSQGWTSGSPGELFF
CDR3 DNA: TGTGCCAGCAGCCAGGGTTGGACTAGCGGGTCCCCCGGGGAGCTGTTTTTT
clone size: .
V gene: TRBV4-2
D gene: TRBD2
J gene: TRBJ2-2

CDR3 protein: CASSSGQGGGAFF
CDR3 DNA: TGTGCCAGCAGTTCCGGACAGGGAGGGGGTGCTTTCTTT
clone size: few
V gene: TRBV7-3
D gene: TRBD1
J gene: TRBJ1-1

CDR3 protein: CASGGQMNTEAFF
CDR3 DNA: TGCGCCAGCGGCGGACAGATGAACACTGAAGCTTTCTTT
clone size: .
V gene: TRBV5-1
D gene: .
J gene: TRBJ1-1

CDR3 protein: CASSFLAGGPSTDTQYF
CDR3 DNA: TGTGCCAGCAGTTTCCTAGCGGGAGGGCCCAGCACAGATACGCAGTATTTT
clone size: .
V gene: TRBV28
D gene: TRBD2
J gene: TRBJ2-3

CDR3 protein: CAWSGRQGAGGQPQHF
CDR3 DNA: TGTGCCTGGAGTGGCCGACAGGGGGCCGGGGGTCAGCCCCAGCATTTT
clone size: .
V gene: TRBV30
D gene: TRBD1
J gene: TRBJ1-5

CDR3 protein: CASSKSPGRLGNYEQYF
CDR3 DNA: TGTGCCAGCAGCAAGTCTCCGGGTCGCCTGGGTAACTACGAGCAGTACTTC
clone size: .
V gene: TRBV21-1
D gene: .
J gene: TRBJ2-7

CDR3 protein: CASSLDGRSAFF
CDR3 DNA: TGTGCCAGCAGCTTAGATGGTCGGTCGGCTTTCTTT
clone size: .
V gene: TRBV7-9
D gene: .
J gene: TRBJ1-1